Shown below are 10 T cell receptor delta chains from a single sample sequenced in a study of γδ T cells in repeated Plasmodium falciparum infection. TCRdb used CATT to re-call clones from the multiplex PCR reads. The sample carries approximately 90,000 delta-chain clones, approximately 1% recorded once. Vgamma9/Vdelta2+ and Vdelta2-negative gammadelta T cells were flow-sorted from PBMC for bulk sequencing. The sample was gamma-delta T cells from blood. These receptors were taken from a pool of human donors (malaria-infected and uninfected, not separated).

This clone was detected ten times or more. A far more abundant clone sits one base away, making this likely a read error. The sample contains more than one DNA sequence encoding this CDR3. This chain connects TRDV2 to TRDJ1, with D tentatively TRDD2 or TRDD3 (6 bases each). No J gene was available from TCRdb, and it was assigned here by a germline match of the DNA. V shed 1 base and J shed 0 bases, with 23 bases lying between them. From germline, CDR1 is GEAIGNYY and CDR2 EKD. CDR3 length equals 19 residues. CDR3 sequence (DNA): TGTGCCTGTGACACGGGATCCTACACTGGGCTACTCTACACCGATAAACTCATCTTT. Encoded protein: CACDTGSYTGLLYTDKLIF.

Remarks on this clone: This probably arose from a read error, given a far larger clone one base away. The same CDR3 arises from other DNA sequences in this sample as well. The rearrangement uses TRDV2 and TRDJ1; 10 positions match TRDD3. The V gene end was trimmed by 0 bases and the J gene end by 1 base; junction bases not matched to a gene: 13. This CDR3 is 19 amino acids long. The germline CDR1 and CDR2 sequences are GEAIGNYY and EKD. The CDR3 DNA reads TGTGCCTGTGACACCGTCATGGGTACTGGGGGATTCGCCACCGATAAACTCATCTTT. Translation gives CACDTVMGTGGFATDKLIF.

This clone was counted between two and nine times. The amino acid sequence in TCRdb belongs to a much larger clone and departs from this DNA's translation at residue 17, likely a sequencing read error; the sequence shown is translated from the DNA. The J gene is uncalled and the V gene is TRDV1; the table's D call TRDD3 went unverified against the DNA. CDR1 is TSWWSYY, CDR2 QGS, per germline. This CDR3 comprises 18 residues. CDR3 in amino acids: CALGPQRALLGDTDKLTF. The DNA of the CDR3 is TGTGCTCTTGGGCCGCAAAGGGCATTACTGGGGGACACCGATAAACTCACCTTT.

This clone occurred a few times. TCRdb shows a much larger clone's protein in place of this DNA's translation, and the two differ at residue 7, likely through a read error; the protein shown is translated from the DNA. The chain links TRDV2 to TRDJ1, with D unclear. Because TCRdb records no J gene, it was assigned here through a match of the DNA to germline. Trimming shortened V by 3 bases and J by 0 bases, and 10 bases separated the two germline ends. Germline loops: CDR1 GEAIGNYY, CDR2 EKD. This CDR3 has 14 residues. The CDR3 DNA is TGTGCCTGTGACCATCTCGGCCACACCGATAAACTCATCTTT. Translated, it gives CACDHLGHTDKLIF.

This clone was counted only a few times. The protein held in TCRdb is that of a much larger clone and does not match this DNA's translation at residue 12, likely because of a read error; the protein shown is translated from the DNA. This chain connects TRDV2 to TRDJ1, with D tentatively TRDD3 (6 bases). The V and J ends lost 4 bases and 6 bases respectively, with 35 bases between them. This CDR3 region has 20 residues. Germline V gene sequence: CDR1 GEAIGNYY, CDR2 EKD. The CDR3 here is CACDTQLRLFKRMGVNKLIF. As DNA, the CDR3 is TGTGCCTGTGATACGCAGCTCCGCCTATTCAAGAGGATGGGGGTAAATAAACTCATCTTT.

This clone is medium-sized. The same CDR3 arises from other DNA sequences in this sample as well. The chain carries TRDV1 and TRDJ1; D is undetermined. The V end was cut by 2 bases, the J end by 1 base, with 11 bases between. CDR3 size: 15 residues. The germline V gene has CDR1 TSWWSYY and CDR2 QGS. The chain's CDR3 is CALGERKRLTDKLIF. In DNA, the CDR3 is TGTGCTCTTGGGGAAAGGAAGCGTCTCACCGATAAACTCATCTTT.

This clone has a handful of counts. Only one base separates this from a far larger clonotype, so it likely reflects a read error. The same CDR3 is also encoded by other DNA sequences in this sample. The rearrangement joins TRDV1 to TRDJ1; 12 bases agree with TRDD3. Germline assignment: CDR1 TSWWSYY and CDR2 QGS. This CDR3 contains 18 residues. V shed 1 base, J shed 0 bases, and the junction held 6 bases outside the gene matches. DNA for the CDR3: TGTGCTCTTGGGGAACACTGGGGGATACTATCGTACACCGATAAACTCATCTTT. This translates into CALGEHWGILSYTDKLIF.

Turning to this clone: Only one base separates this from a far larger clonotype, so it likely reflects a read error. This specimen includes other DNA sequences encoding the same CDR3. This chain uses TRDV1 with TRDJ1; D unclear. No J segment appears in TCRdb, so it was assigned here by matching the sequence to germline. This CDR3 contains 16 residues. Per the germline V gene, CDR1 is TSWWSYY and CDR2 is QGS. The CDR3 DNA sequence: TGTGCTCTTCTGACCGCAACAAGGAGTTCGGCCGACAAACTCATCTTT. Its protein is CALLTATRSSADKLIF.

A few counts support this clone. A far larger clone is only one base removed, so a read error is likely. The sample holds other DNA sequences that translate to the same CDR3. The V and J genes are TRDV2 and TRDJ1; TRDD3 matches at 12 bases. Matching the DNA to germline supplied the J gene, which TCRdb does not give. CDR3 length equals 19 residues. Germline-derived CDR1 and CDR2 are GEAIGNYY and EKD. The CDR3 nucleotides are TGTGCCTGTGACACCGTCCGACTGGGGGATACACGTCGGACCGACAAACTCATCTTT. Its protein product is CACDTVRLGDTRRTDKLIF.

This clone was observed a handful of times. A single base is all that separates this from a far larger clone, so a read error is likely. Other DNA sequences of this sample code for an identical CDR3. The chain combines TRDV1 with TRDJ1; 9 nucleotides line up with TRDD3. This CDR3 is built from 18 residues. J gave up 0 bases and V 1 base, and 9 bases lay outside the gene matches. Germline assignment: CDR1 TSWWSYY and CDR2 QGS. CDR3 residues: CALGERPGGSPYTDKLIF. The CDR3 DNA reads TGTGCTCTTGGGGAACGTCCTGGGGGATCCCCGTACACCGATAAACTCATCTTT.